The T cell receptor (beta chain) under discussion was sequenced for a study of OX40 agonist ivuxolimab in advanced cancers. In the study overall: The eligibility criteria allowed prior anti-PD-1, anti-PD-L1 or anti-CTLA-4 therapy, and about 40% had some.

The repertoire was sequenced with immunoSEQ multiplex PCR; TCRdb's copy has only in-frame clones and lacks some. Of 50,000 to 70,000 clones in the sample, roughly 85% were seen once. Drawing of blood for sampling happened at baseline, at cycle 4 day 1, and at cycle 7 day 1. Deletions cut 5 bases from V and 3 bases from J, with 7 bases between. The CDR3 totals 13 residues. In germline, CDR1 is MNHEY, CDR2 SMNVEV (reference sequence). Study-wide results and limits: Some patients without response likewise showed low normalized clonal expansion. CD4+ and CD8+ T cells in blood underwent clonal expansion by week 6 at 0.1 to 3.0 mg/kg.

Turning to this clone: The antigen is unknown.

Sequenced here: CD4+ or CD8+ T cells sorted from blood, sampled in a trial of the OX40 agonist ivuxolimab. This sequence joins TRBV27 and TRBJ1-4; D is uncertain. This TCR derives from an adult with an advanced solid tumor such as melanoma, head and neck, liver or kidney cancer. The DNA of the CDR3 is TGTGCCAGCAGTCCCCAACCTAATGAAAAACTGTTTTTT. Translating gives CASSPQPNEKLFF.